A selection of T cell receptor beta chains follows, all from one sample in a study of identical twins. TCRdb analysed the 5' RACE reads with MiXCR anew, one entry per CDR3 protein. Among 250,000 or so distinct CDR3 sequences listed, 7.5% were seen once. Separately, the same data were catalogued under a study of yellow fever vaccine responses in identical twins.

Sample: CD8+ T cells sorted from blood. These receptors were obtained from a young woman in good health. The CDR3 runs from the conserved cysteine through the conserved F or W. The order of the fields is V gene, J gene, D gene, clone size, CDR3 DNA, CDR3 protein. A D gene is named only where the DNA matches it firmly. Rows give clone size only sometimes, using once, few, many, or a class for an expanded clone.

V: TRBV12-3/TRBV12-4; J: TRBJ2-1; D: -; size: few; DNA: TGTGCCAGCAGCCATGGTGAGCAGTTCTTC; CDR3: CASSHGEQFF
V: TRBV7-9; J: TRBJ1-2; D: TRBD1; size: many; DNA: TGTGCCAGCAGCGACAGACAGGGGACCGGCTATGGCTACACCTTC; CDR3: CASSDRQGTGYGYTF
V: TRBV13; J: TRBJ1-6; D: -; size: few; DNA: TGTGCCAGCAGTAATACTCAGAGCTCCTATAATTCACCCCTCCACTTT; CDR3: CASSNTQSSYNSPLHF
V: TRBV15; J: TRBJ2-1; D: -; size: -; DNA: TGTGCCACCAGCCGAATACCGCAGGATACCTACAATGAGCAGTTCTTC; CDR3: CATSRIPQDTYNEQFF
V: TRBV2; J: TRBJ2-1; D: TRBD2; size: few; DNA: TGTGCCAGCAGTGACCGGGAGGGTATCTACAATGAGCAGTTCTTC; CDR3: CASSDREGIYNEQFF
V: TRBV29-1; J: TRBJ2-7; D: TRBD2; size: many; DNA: TGCAGCGGACTAGCGGGAGTGTCCTACGAGCAGTACTTC; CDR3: CSGLAGVSYEQYF
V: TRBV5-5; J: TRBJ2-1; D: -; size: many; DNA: TGTGCCAGCAGCTTGGTCGCGCCCCATGAGCAGTTCTTC; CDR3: CASSLVAPHEQFF
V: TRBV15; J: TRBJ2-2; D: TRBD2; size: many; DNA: TGTGCCACCAGCACACCTGAGCGGGAGTCCGTACGGGAGCTGTTTTTT; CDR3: CATSTPERESVRELFF
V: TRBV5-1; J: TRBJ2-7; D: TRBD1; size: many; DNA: TGCGCCAGCAGCGTGGGACAGGGAAGTAACTACGAGCAGTACTTC; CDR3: CASSVGQGSNYEQYF
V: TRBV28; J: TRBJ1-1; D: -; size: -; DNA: TGTGCCAGCACCGAGGGACGCACGGTTACTGAAGCTTTCTTT; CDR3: CASTEGRTVTEAFF
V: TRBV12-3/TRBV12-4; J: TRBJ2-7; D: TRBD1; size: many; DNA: TGTGCCAGCAGCCGACAGGGTAGGATCAACGAGCAGTACTTC; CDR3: CASSRQGRINEQYF
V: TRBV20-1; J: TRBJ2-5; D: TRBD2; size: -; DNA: TGCAGTGCCTTCTCGCCTGGCGGGAGTCTAGTACAAGAGACCCAGTACTTC; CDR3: CSAFSPGGSLVQETQYF
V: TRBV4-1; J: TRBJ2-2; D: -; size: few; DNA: TGCGCCAGCAGCCAAGGTCAAACCGGGGAGCTGTTTTTT; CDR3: CASSQGQTGELFF
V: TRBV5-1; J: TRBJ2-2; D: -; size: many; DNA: TGCGCCAGCAGCTGCCTGGAGGGCGAAGGAACTGGGGAGCTGTTTTTT; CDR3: CASSCLEGEGTGELFF
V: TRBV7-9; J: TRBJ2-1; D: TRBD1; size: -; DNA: TGTGCCAGCAGCTCCGACCCCCACCCGGGACAGGGGAAGTTCTTC; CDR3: CASSSDPHPGQGKFF
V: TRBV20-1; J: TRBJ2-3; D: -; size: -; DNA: TGCAGTGCACCTCTAGTGGCGGGGACAGATACGCAGTATTTT; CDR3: CSAPLVAGTDTQYF
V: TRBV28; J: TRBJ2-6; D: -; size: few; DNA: TGTGCCAGCACCAACGGTGACTACTCTGGGGCCAACGTCCTGACTTTC; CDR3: CASTNGDYSGANVLTF
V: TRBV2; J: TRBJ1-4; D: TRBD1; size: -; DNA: TGTGCCAGCATAGCATGGGACAGGGATGAAAAACTGTTTTTT; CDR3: CASIAWDRDEKLFF
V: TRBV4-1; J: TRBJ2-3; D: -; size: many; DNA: TGCGCCAGCAGCCAAGATCATGAGGGGAGAACAGATACGCAGTATTTT; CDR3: CASSQDHEGRTDTQYF
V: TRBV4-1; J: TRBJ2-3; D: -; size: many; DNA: TGCGCCAGCAGCCAAGATTGGACACTCAATAGTGATACGCAGTATTTT; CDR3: CASSQDWTLNSDTQYF
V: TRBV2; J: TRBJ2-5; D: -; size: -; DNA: TGTGCCAGCCCCCTCCTGGGACAAGAGACCCAGTACTTC; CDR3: CASPLLGQETQYF
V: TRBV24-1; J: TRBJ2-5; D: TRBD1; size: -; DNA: TGTGCCACCAAAGACAGGGACGAAGATGAGACCCAGTACTTC; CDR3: CATKDRDEDETQYF
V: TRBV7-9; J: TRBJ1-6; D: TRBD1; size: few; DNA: TGTGCCAGCAGTTCAGGGGGCAGCTATAATTCACCCCTCCACTTT; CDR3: CASSSGGSYNSPLHF
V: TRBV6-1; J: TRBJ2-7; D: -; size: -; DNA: TGTGCCAGCAGTGAATTTGGTTTGTACGAGCAGTACTTC; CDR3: CASSEFGLYEQYF
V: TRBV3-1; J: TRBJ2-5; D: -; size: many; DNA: TGTGCCAGCAGCCACAACGAAGAGACCCAGTACTTC; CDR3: CASSHNEETQYF
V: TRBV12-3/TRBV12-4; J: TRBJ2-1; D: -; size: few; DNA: TGTGCCAGCAGTCCCTCCTTCGGGAGCTTCTACAATGAGCAGTTCTTC; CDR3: CASSPSFGSFYNEQFF
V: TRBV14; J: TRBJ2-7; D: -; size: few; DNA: TGTGCCAGCAGCCTTCGACGGGACACAAACTACGAGCAGTACTTC; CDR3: CASSLRRDTNYEQYF
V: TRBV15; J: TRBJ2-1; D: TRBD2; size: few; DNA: TGTGCCACCAGCCAAACGAGGCGGGAGGGCTACAATGAGCAGTTCTTC; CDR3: CATSQTRREGYNEQFF
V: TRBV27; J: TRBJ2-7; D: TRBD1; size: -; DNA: TGTGCCAGCAGTTTATCGGGACAGCTCGAGCAGTACTTC; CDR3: CASSLSGQLEQYF
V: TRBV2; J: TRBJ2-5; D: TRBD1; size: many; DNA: TGTGCCAGCAGTGATGGGGCTAAACGTAGGGGGCGATTTCAAGAGACCCAGTACTTC; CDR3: CASSDGAKRRGRFQETQYF
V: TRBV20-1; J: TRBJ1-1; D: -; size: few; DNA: TGCAGTGCCCTTCAGGGGAGCACTGAAGCTTTCTTT; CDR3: CSALQGSTEAFF
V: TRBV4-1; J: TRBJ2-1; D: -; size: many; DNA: TGCGCCAGCAGCCAAGATGGGTTGACAGACAATGAGCAGTTCTTC; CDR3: CASSQDGLTDNEQFF
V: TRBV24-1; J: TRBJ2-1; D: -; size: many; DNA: TGTGCCACCAGTGATTTGCATCATGGGAATGAGCAGTTCTTC; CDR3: CATSDLHHGNEQFF
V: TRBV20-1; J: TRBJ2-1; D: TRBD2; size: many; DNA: TGCAGTGCTAGCCTGGGACTAGCGGATATCTACAATGAGCAGTTCTTC; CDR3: CSASLGLADIYNEQFF
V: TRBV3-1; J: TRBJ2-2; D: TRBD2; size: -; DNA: TGTGCCAGCTCCCAAGGACTAGCGGGGGGGCGGAACACCGGGGAGCTGTTTTTT; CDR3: CASSQGLAGGRNTGELFF
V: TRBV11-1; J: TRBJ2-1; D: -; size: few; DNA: TGTGCCAGCAGCTTAGGTCCGGGACGGAACTCCACCTACAATGAGCAGTTCTTC; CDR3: CASSLGPGRNSTYNEQFF
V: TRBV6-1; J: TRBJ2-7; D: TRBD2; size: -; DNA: TGTGCCAGCAGTGACAGCCAGCGGGAGAAGGGGGACGAGCAGTACTTC; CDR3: CASSDSQREKGDEQYF
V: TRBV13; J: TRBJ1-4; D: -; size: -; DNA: TGTGCCAGCAGCCACCGGGAGGTGGGTCTGGAAAAACTGTTTTTT; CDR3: CASSHREVGLEKLFF
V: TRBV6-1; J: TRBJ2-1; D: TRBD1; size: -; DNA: TGTGCCAGCAGTCCGGACAGGGTGGATGAGCAGTTCTTC; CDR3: CASSPDRVDEQFF
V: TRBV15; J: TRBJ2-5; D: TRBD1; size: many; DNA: TGTGCCACCAGCAGGGACAGGTCAAACCAAGAGACCCAGTACTTC; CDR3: CATSRDRSNQETQYF
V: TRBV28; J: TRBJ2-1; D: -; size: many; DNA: TGTGCCAGCAGTTTACCAGTTGATAGCTCCTACAATGAGCAGTTCTTC; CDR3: CASSLPVDSSYNEQFF
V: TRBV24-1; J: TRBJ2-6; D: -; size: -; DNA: TGTGCCACCAGTCGCGGGGCCTCCCGCTCTGGGGCCAACGTCCTGACTTTC; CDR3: CATSRGASRSGANVLTF
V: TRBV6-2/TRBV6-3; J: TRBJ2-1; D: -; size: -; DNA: TGTGCCAGCAGTTACTCGTTTGCCCTACGAGGAGGGGACCACAATGAGCAGTTCTTC; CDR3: CASSYSFALRGGDHNEQFF
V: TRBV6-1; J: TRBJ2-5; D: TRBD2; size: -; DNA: TGTGCCAGCAGCCCTAGCGGGGGGGCGGGGTCCCAGTACTTC; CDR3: CASSPSGGAGSQYF